The clone carrying this TCR beta chain was seen a few times. What it recognizes is unknown. The data stem from a study of post-analysis software for immune sequencing data. The library was made from cDNA and included unique molecular identifiers. Some 500,000 cDNA molecules were obtained from about 0.98 to 11 million T cells. TCRdb ran MiXCR on the PCR reads and lists one entry per CDR3 protein. Altogether over 300,000 distinct CDR3 sequences are present, 30% to 45% being singletons, with the ten largest covering around 15%. The ends lost 4 bases at V and 4 bases at J; junction bases unmatched: 13. Germline values: CDR1 SGHRS, CDR2 YFSETQ. The CDR3 consists of 16 residues. Findings and limits, study-wide: Included in a set of four or five TRBV segments more frequent in patients than controls were TRBV5-6, TRBV5-1 and TRBV20-1. Under F measure analysis, samples from one preparation batch co-clustered strongly.

The sample was blood. The chain is built from TRBV5-1 and TRBJ2-5; 7 bases line up with TRBD1. This receptor was obtained from a girl aged 5 to 17 with multiple sclerosis. CDR3 nucleotides: TGCGCCAGCAGCCCGGGACAGAAGGGGGTCAGAGAGACCCAGTACTTC. Translation: CASSPGQKGVRETQYF.